A single sample gave rise to the 4 T cell receptor beta chains below, sequenced in a study of beta chain features in type 1 diabetes. Expressed TCRB transcripts were sequenced because the isolated RNA had all been reverse transcribed beforehand. Method: immunoSEQ multiplex PCR; TCRdb's copy keeps in-frame clones and lacks some. The sample has roughly 500,000 clones, 30% seen once; the top ten hold 0.065%. Sample: naive CD4+ T cells from blood. The receptors stem from a man aged 18 to 30 in good health.

This chain joins TRBV10-3 and TRBJ2-1; 9 positions match TRBD1. The ends lost 10 bases at V and 8 bases at J; junction bases unmatched: 24. Germline CDR1 reads ENHRY; CDR2 reads SYGVKD. The CDR3 totals 18 residues. CDR3 DNA sequence: TGTGCCACCACCGGCCGGGACAGGGTCTCCTTTAGCACAGATGAGCAGTTCTTC. Amino acid sequence: CATTGRDRVSFSTDEQFF.

This chain connects TRBV28 to TRBJ2-5; D possibly corresponds to TRBD2 (6 bases). V was pared by 3 bases and J by 6 bases, with 11 bases between. The CDR3 runs to 13 residues. In germline, CDR1 is MDHEN, CDR2 SYDVKM. CDR3 region: CASSLTGGKTQYF. CDR3 nucleotide sequence: TGTGCCAGCAGTTTGACTGGGGGGAAGACCCAGTACTTC. The full variable domain, in which reference TRBV28 and TRBJ2-5 provide the parts outside the CDR3, is DVKVTQSSRYLVKRTGEKVFLECVQDMDHENMFWYRQDPGLGLRLIYFSYDVKMKEKGDIPEGYSVSREKKERFSLILESASTNQTSMYLCASSLTGGKTQYFGPGTRLLVL.

This clone was found a few times. J is TRBJ2-3 and V is TRBV30; TRBD1 matches 12 bases. CDR3 size: 15 residues. The V gene end was trimmed by 1 base and the J gene end by 7 bases; junction bases not matched to a gene: 6. In germline, CDR1 is GTSNPN, CDR2 SVGIG (reference sequence). The CDR3 here is CAWSARGQGAHTQYF. The CDR3 DNA reads TGTGCCTGGAGTGCTAGGGGACAGGGGGCGCATACGCAGTATTTT.

This clone was observed a few times. The gene calls are TRBV30 and TRBJ2-1; D is possibly TRBD2 (5 bases). This CDR3 spans 15 amino acids. Germline-derived CDR1 and CDR2 are GTSNPN and SVGIG (reference sequence). Deletions cut 3 bases from V and 2 bases from J, with 14 bases between. The chain's CDR3 is CAWSRLSRTYNEQFF. Written as DNA, the CDR3 is TGTGCCTGGAGCAGACTATCCCGGACCTACAATGAGCAGTTCTTC.